The sequence of this T cell receptor beta chain was determined in a study of blood T cell repertoires in COVID-19. The overall study: COVID-19 samples, acute and convalescent, were from the United States, Italy and Spain. PBMCs, B-cell-depleted T cells, or T cells were the source of the cDNA or gDNA that made up the material.

Methods used by the authors: Amplification of reference gene primers was used by the study to estimate nucleated cell counts. Clones were read by immunoSEQ multiplex PCR, and TCRdb kept only the in-frame ones, dropping some. D and trimming were read from the DNA, whereas the V and J calls and clone size are those reported in that table. The table lists 150,000 to 200,000 clones, roughly nine tenths of them singletons. The clonotype was recovered from a man in his 70s with acute or convalescent COVID-19. Sequenced input: peripheral blood.

The DNA for the CDR3 is TGTGCCAGCAGTGTTCGACAGGTATATGGCTACACCTTC. Its translation is CASSVRQVYGYTF. This chain joins TRBV28 and TRBJ1-2, with D possibly TRBD1 on 6 matching bases. CDR3 size: 13 residues. The V end was cut by 5 bases, the J end by 5 bases, with 12 bases between. Per the germline V gene, CDR1 is MDHEN and CDR2 is SYDVKM.